Shown below are 28 T cell receptor beta chains from a single sample sequenced in a study of blood T cell repertoires in COVID-19. The protocol was immunoSEQ multiplex PCR, while the TCRdb copy is restricted to in-frame clones and leaves out a portion. The sample lists hundreds of thousands of clones, around 85% occurring once. The sequenced material came from peripheral blood. The receptor set was obtained from a woman between 45 and 65 years old with active or convalescent COVID-19.

V gene TRBV6-4 combines with J gene TRBJ1-5, with 9 bases matching TRBD1. Unmatched junction bases numbered 9, after V lost 9 bases and J lost 0 bases. The CDR3 is 16 amino acids. The germline CDR1 and CDR2 sequences are MRHNA and SNTAGT. The CDR3 bases are TGTGCCAGACGTGGGACAGGGCTATATAGCAATCAGCCCCAGCATTTT. This translates into CARRGTGLYSNQPQHF.

The chain has TRBV5-6 and TRBJ1-2; D gene ambiguous. From germline, CDR1 is SGHDT and CDR2 YYEEEE. The CDR3 has 15 amino acids. V gave up 3 bases and J gave up 0 bases, with 12 bases separating them. DNA for the CDR3: TGTGCCAGCAGCTCACAACCCTTAACTAACTATGGCTACACCTTC. Protein product: CASSSQPLTNYGYTF.

The genes are TRBV7-9 and TRBJ2-7; D is possibly TRBD2 (5 bases). Germline-derived CDR1 and CDR2 are SEHNR and FQNEAQ (reference sequence). The CDR3 totals 13 residues. V was trimmed by 5 bases and J by 5 bases, leaving 13 bases between them. The CDR3 DNA sequence: TGTGCCAGCAGCCCAGCGGTGAGAGACGAGCAGTACTTC. It is translated as CASSPAVRDEQYF. Supplemented by reference TRBV7-9 and TRBJ2-7, the full variable domain reads DTGVSQNPRHKITKRGQNVTFRCDPISEHNRLYWYRQTLGQGPEFLTYFQNEAQLEKSRLLSDRFSAERPKGSFSTLEIQRTEQGDSAMYLCASSPAVRDEQYFGPGTRLTVT.

The sample holds one count of this clone. The chain has TRBV7-9 and TRBJ1-2; D might be TRBD1 (6 bases). Germline V gives CDR1 SEHNR, CDR2 FQNEAQ (reference sequence). The V end lost 7 bases, the J end lost 4 bases, and 16 bases lay between the germline ends. The CDR3 totals 14 residues. Written as DNA, the CDR3 is TGTGCCAGCACCGTTGTGGGGGCCGGCTATGGCTACACCTTC. As protein: CASTVVGAGYGYTF.

The J gene is TRBJ1-1, the V gene TRBV5-3, with D unclear. TRBV5-3 is placed among ORFs of uncertain function. There are 11 residues in the CDR3. Trimming cost V 7 bases and J 6 bases, with 10 bases left between them. The CDR3, as DNA: TGTGCCAGACTCCTTCCGGCTGAAGCTTTCTTT. It codes for CARLLPAEAFF.

The rearrangement uses TRBV7-9 and TRBJ2-2; D not resolved. The germline V gene encodes CDR1 SEHNR and CDR2 FQNEAQ (reference sequence). The V end was cut by 1 base, the J end by 2 bases, with 8 bases between. CDR3 size: 15 residues. The CDR3: CASSLVVHNTGELFF. CDR3 bases: TGTGCCAGCAGCTTAGTAGTTCACAACACCGGGGAGCTGTTTTTT.

The chain joins TRBV19 to TRBJ1-2, with D hard to call. The CDR3 is 15 amino acids. V lost 4 bases and J lost 5, with 17 bases in between. Germline V gene data show CDR1 as LNHDA and CDR2 as SQIVND (reference sequence). The CDR3 region is CASSSYTGKTYGYTF. Here the CDR3 DNA reads TGTGCCAGTAGTAGCTACACCGGGAAGACTTATGGCTACACCTTC. Full variable domain (rest looked up from reference TRBV19 and TRBJ1-2): DGGITQSPKYLFRKEGQNVTLSCEQNLNHDAMYWYRQDPGQGLRLIYYSQIVNDFQKGDIAEGYSVSREKKESFPLTVTSAQKNPTAFYLCASSSYTGKTYGYTFGSGTRLTVV.

The gene calls are TRBV28 and TRBJ1-5; 9 bases line up with TRBD1. With 3 bases clipped from V and 4 bases from J, the junction kept 7 bases outside the gene matches. Germline V gene sequence: CDR1 MDHEN, CDR2 SYDVKM. The CDR3 extends over 16 amino acids. The CDR3 nucleotides are TGTGCCAGCAGTTTTGTGGACAGGGGTGGGAATCAGCCCCAGCATTTT. Translation gives CASSFVDRGGNQPQHF. Full variable domain (outside the CDR3, taken from reference TRBV28 and TRBJ1-5): DVKVTQSSRYLVKRTGEKVFLECVQDMDHENMFWYRQDPGLGLRLIYFSYDVKMKEKGDIPEGYSVSREKKERFSLILESASTNQTSMYLCASSFVDRGGNQPQHFGDGTRLSIL.

In DNA, the CDR3 is TGTGCCAGCAGTGAAGGGCAGGTAATCGGAGAGACCCAGTACTTC. It encodes CASSEGQVIGETQYF. The chain employs TRBV2 and TRBJ2-5; D remains ambiguous. V was clipped by 1 base and J by 4 bases, with 13 bases between them. The CDR3 is 15 residues long. Germline loops: CDR1 SNHLY, CDR2 FYNNEI.

This chain uses TRBV10-1 with TRBJ2-1, with D maybe TRBD2 (6 bases). The V and J ends lost 5 bases and 7 bases respectively, with 15 bases between them. The germline V gene encodes CDR1 WNHNN and CDR2 SYGVQD (reference sequence). The CDR3 consists of 14 residues. The CDR3 DNA sequence: TGCGCCAGCAGTTCTAGCGTGAGGAGGAATGAGCAGTTCTTC. This translates into CASSSSVRRNEQFF.

This clone was found many times. The J gene is TRBJ2-7, the V gene TRBV27, with 7 bases identical to TRBD2. Unmatched junction bases numbered 6, after V lost 2 bases and J lost 5 bases. From germline, CDR1 is MNHEY and CDR2 SMNVEV (reference sequence). This CDR3 is built from 14 residues. DNA for the CDR3: TGTGCCAGCAGTTTAGTGGGAGGGATTAACGAGCAGTACTTC. It specifies CASSLVGGINEQYF.

The V gene is TRBV27, the J gene TRBJ1-1; D gene ambiguous. Germline assignment: CDR1 MNHEY and CDR2 SMNVEV (reference sequence). There are 14 residues in the CDR3. V dropped 3 bases and J dropped 1 base, with 9 bases sitting between them. CDR3 DNA: TGTGCCAGCAGTTTTTTCCTAGGGAACACTGAAGCTTTCTTT. Translation gives CASSFFLGNTEAFF.

This chain uses TRBV12-3 or TRBV12-4 with TRBJ1-1, with D perhaps matching TRBD1 (5 bases). The V end was cut by 7 bases, the J end by 1 base, with 10 bases between. CDR3 length: 13 amino acids. CDR3 sequence: CASNPGGNTEAFF. The CDR3 region has the DNA TGTGCCAGCAACCCGGGGGGGAACACTGAAGCTTTCTTT.

The chain recombines TRBV5-4 with TRBJ2-5; weak D call: TRBD2 (6 bases). The CDR3 runs 15 residues. Trimming cost V 4 bases and J 5 bases, with 18 bases left between them. Germline lookup yields CDR1 SGHNT and CDR2 YYREEE (reference sequence). CDR3 sequence: CASSLPTRGMETQYF. The CDR3 coding sequence is TGTGCCAGCAGCCTACCGACTAGGGGCATGGAGACCCAGTACTTC.

The chain joins TRBV27 to TRBJ1-2; 7 nucleotides line up with TRBD1. The CDR3 spans 14 residues. J gave up 6 bases and V 9 bases, and 13 bases lay outside the gene matches. Germline V gene lookup returns CDR1 MNHEY and CDR2 SMNVEV (reference sequence). The chain's CDR3 is CASKKRGGLNGYTF. CDR3 coding DNA: TGTGCCAGTAAGAAAAGAGGGGGCCTCAATGGCTACACCTTC.

The V gene is TRBV15, the J gene TRBJ1-4; possibly TRBD1 for D (5 bases). V was shortened by 0 bases and J by 8 bases, with 16 bases between the two germline ends. This CDR3 region has 16 residues. CDR1 LNHNV and CDR2 YYDKDF come from the germline V gene (reference sequence). The DNA of the CDR3 is TGTGCCACCAGCAGAGATCAGAGAGGGACTGAGGAAAAACTGTTTTTT. Translating gives CATSRDQRGTEEKLFF.

The chain carries TRBV18 and TRBJ2-2; 12 nucleotides match TRBD2. The germline V gene has CDR1 KGHSH and CDR2 LQKENI. CDR3 length: 16 residues. Trimming took 3 bases from V and 5 from J; bases not matched to a gene: 4. This chain's CDR3 is CASSPLTSGSTGELFF. As DNA, the CDR3 is TGTGCCAGCTCACCTCTGACTAGCGGGAGTACCGGGGAGCTGTTTTTT.

This clone was counted a single time. The rearrangement joins TRBV28 to TRBJ2-5; D is possibly TRBD2 (5 bases). The germline V and J ends were trimmed by 4 bases and 3 bases, with 9 bases remaining between them. This CDR3 has 13 residues. Germline CDR1 is MDHEN and CDR2 is SYDVKM. Here the CDR3 DNA reads TGTGCCAGCAGTTCGGGGTCCGAAGAGACCCAGTACTTC. This encodes CASSSGSEETQYF.

The chain uses TRBV18 and TRBJ1-1; a weak D match, TRBD1 (5 bases). Trimming shortened V by 3 bases and J by 3 bases, and 14 bases separated the two germline ends. Germline V CDR1 and CDR2: KGHSH, LQKENI. The CDR3 has 15 amino acids. The CDR3 DNA sequence: TGTGCCAGCTCACCCTCGCCAGGGATTGACACTGAAGCTTTCTTT. This gives the protein CASSPSPGIDTEAFF.

V and J are TRBV11-2 and TRBJ2-7; D is perhaps TRBD2 (5 bases). Trimming took off 1 base at V and 2 bases at J, with 9 bases between the two ends. The CDR3 loop spans 14 amino acids. CDR1 is SGHAT, CDR2 FQNNGV, per germline. CDR3 in amino acids: CASSLASRAYEQYF. The DNA for the CDR3 is TGTGCCAGCAGCTTAGCTTCGCGGGCCTACGAGCAGTACTTC.

This chain connects TRBV6-4 to TRBJ2-1; the match to TRBD1 covers 9 bases. CDR3 length: 15 amino acids. V gave up 7 bases and J gave up 4 bases; unmatched junction bases: 8. CDR1 and CDR2 from the germline V gene are MRHNA and SNTAGT. The CDR3 DNA reads TGTGCCAGCAAATCGGACAGGGGCCAATACAATGAGCAGTTCTTC. It codes for CASKSDRGQYNEQFF.

The chain carries TRBV3-1 (or the pseudogene TRBV3-2) and TRBJ2-3; tentatively, D is TRBD2 (6 bases). V was clipped by 2 bases and J by 1 base, with 10 bases between them. Germline-derived CDR1 and CDR2 are LGHDT and YNNKEL (reference sequence). The CDR3 spans 15 residues. CDR3 residues: CASSQTGAGTDTQYF. Here the CDR3 DNA reads TGTGCCAGCAGCCAAACGGGAGCTGGCACAGATACGCAGTATTTT.

The V and J genes are TRBV7-2 and TRBJ2-1, with TRBD2 identical over 7 bases. Per the germline V gene, CDR1 is SGHTA and CDR2 is FQGNSA. The V gene end was trimmed by 5 bases and the J gene end by 3 bases; junction bases not matched to a gene: 7. The length of the CDR3 is 15 residues. For the CDR3, the DNA is TGTGCCAGCAGCGTAACTCGGGACTACTACAATGAGCAGTTCTTC. Its protein product is CASSVTRDYYNEQFF.

The gene calls are TRBV7-2 and TRBJ2-2; 9 bases are a match to TRBD1. Per the germline V gene, CDR1 is SGHTA and CDR2 is FQGNSA. The trim removed 3 bases at V and 7 bases at J, leaving 3 bases unmatched. This CDR3 comprises 14 residues. The CDR3 bases are TGTGCCAGCAGCTTCGACAGGGGGAGCGGGGAGCTGTTTTTT. This encodes CASSFDRGSGELFF.

V is TRBV11-2 and J is TRBJ1-2, with D unclear. The CDR3 totals 14 residues. Germline CDR1 reads SGHAT; CDR2 reads FQNNGV. V was cut by 5 bases and J by 5 bases, with 15 bases left in between. The CDR3 region has the DNA TGTGCCAGCAGCCAAACGGACTCTTTATATGGCTACACCTTC. Translated, it gives CASSQTDSLYGYTF.

J is TRBJ2-1 and V is TRBV19; TRBD2 might be the D (5 bases). V was clipped by 6 bases and J by 8 bases, with 17 bases between them. The CDR3 extends over 14 amino acids. Looked up from germline, CDR1 is LNHDA and CDR2 is SQIVND (reference sequence). The CDR3 sequence is CASRRAGVLHEQFF. The CDR3 bases are TGTGCCAGTAGACGGGCGGGCGTATTACATGAGCAGTTCTTC.

V and J are TRBV29-1 and TRBJ1-6, with 7 nucleotides matching TRBD1. V trimming: 5 bases; J trimming: 8 bases; junction bases outside the gene matches: 6. There are 13 residues in the CDR3. Germline V gene lookup returns CDR1 SQVTM and CDR2 ANQGSEA. The CDR3 loop reads CSVRQGTDSPLHF. CDR3 coding DNA: TGCAGCGTTAGACAGGGAACTGATTCACCCCTCCACTTT.

This chain uses TRBV5-4 with TRBJ2-1; 11 bases align to TRBD2. V shed 0 bases, J shed 10 bases, and the junction held 9 bases outside the gene matches. The CDR3 extends over 16 amino acids. Germline CDR1 is SGHNT and CDR2 is YYREEE (reference sequence). As DNA, the CDR3 is TGTGCCAGCAGCTTGGGCCTAGCGGGAGGAGCCCGCGAGCAGTTCTTC. Translation: CASSLGLAGGAREQFF.